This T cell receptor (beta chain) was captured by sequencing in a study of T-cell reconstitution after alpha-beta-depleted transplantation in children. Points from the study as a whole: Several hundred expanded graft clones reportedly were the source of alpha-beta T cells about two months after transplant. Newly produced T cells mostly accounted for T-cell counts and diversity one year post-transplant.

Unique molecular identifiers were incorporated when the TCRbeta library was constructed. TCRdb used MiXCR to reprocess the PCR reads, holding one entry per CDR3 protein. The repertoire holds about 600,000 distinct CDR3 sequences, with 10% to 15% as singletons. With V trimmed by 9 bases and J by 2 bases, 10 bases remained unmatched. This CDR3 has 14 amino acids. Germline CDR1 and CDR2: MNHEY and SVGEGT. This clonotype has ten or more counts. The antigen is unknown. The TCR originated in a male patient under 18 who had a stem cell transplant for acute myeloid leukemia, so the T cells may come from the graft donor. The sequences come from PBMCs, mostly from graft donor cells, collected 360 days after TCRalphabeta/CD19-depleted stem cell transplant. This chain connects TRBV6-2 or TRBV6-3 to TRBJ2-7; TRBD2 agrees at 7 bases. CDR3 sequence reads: CASLAGRPTYEQYF. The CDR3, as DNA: TGTGCCAGTTTAGCGGGCCGTCCCACCTACGAGCAGTACTTC.